This T cell receptor (beta chain) was found in a study of cytomegalovirus exposure and HLA in healthy donors. Whole-study findings and limits: Differences between HLA loci emerged in a later analysis of TCR association rates, with DRB1 most and HLA-C fewest. What was likely a sequencing artifact was a cluster of highly shared sequence variants. Reported performance of the classifier showed diagnosis of cytomegalovirus status with high specificity and sensitivity. When a later analysis compared HLA-associated TCR beta chains with equally common others, the HLA-associated chains turned out to be more clonally expanded and to have lower generation probabilities.

Comment on this clone: Its antigen is unknown.

The PCR contained 60 Vbeta and 13 Jbeta primers. Clones were sequenced by immunoSEQ multiplex PCR, and TCRdb holds only the in-frame ones, with some missing. Among around 120,000 clones listed, 78% were seen once. Trimming shortened V by 6 bases and J by 7 bases, and 19 bases separated the two germline ends. CDR1 is MDHEN and CDR2 is SYDVKM in the germline V gene. The CDR3 sequence is 14 residues long. Sequencing used PBMCs. The chain combines TRBV28 with TRBJ2-7; tentatively, D is TRBD1 (5 bases). The TCR sequence derives from a woman aged 40-49 years in good health and CMV-seronegative. CDR3: CASSPPQGYDEQYF. The CDR3 DNA follows: TGTGCCAGCAGCCCCCCCCAGGGCTACGATGAGCAGTACTTC.